The 27 T cell receptor beta chains in this list originate from one sample, sequenced in a study of blood T cells in healthy people across ages. Together with a sample-barcoded 5' primer, a J-beta primer mix was included in a second PCR lasting roughly 6 to 12 cycles. One entry per CDR3 protein, called by TCRdb with MiXCR from the 5' RACE reads. The table shows about 1,500,000 distinct CDR3 sequences, with 42% occurring only once. The sample comprised blood. These receptors were taken from a young woman in good health.

This clonotype was seen once. This chain uses TRBV20-1 with TRBJ2-5; 10 nucleotides align to TRBD2. The CDR3 extends over 13 amino acids. CDR1 DFQATT and CDR2 SNEGSKA come from the germline V gene (reference sequence). With V trimmed by 6 bases and J by 4 bases, 5 bases remained unmatched. This CDR3 is CSAETSGIETQYF. Written as DNA, the CDR3 is TGCAGTGCCGAAACTAGCGGGATAGAGACCCAGTACTTC.

This clonotype was recorded only once. The chain employs TRBV20-1 and TRBJ2-5; 10 bases fit TRBD2. The CDR3 has 17 amino acids. The trim removed 0 bases at V and 11 bases at J, leaving 18 bases unmatched. CDR1 DFQATT and CDR2 SNEGSKA come from the germline V gene (reference sequence). Written as DNA, the CDR3 is TGCAGTGCTAGAGATGGGTTGGGGACTAGCGCTAACAATGAGCAGTACTTC. Residues: CSARDGLGTSANNEQYF.

This chain joins TRBV6-2 or TRBV6-3 and TRBJ1-1; tentative D call: TRBD1 (6 bases). Per germline, CDR1 MNHEY and CDR2 SVGEGT. V gave up 0 bases and J gave up 2 bases, with 16 bases separating them. This CDR3 region has 17 residues. This CDR3 is CASSYSIGTGANTEAFF. CDR3 coding DNA: TGTGCCAGCAGTTACTCGATAGGGACGGGGGCCAACACTGAAGCTTTCTTT.

This clonotype was counted at least ten times. V and J are TRBV19 and TRBJ2-3; TRBD2 is a possible D gene (5 bases). The DNA end is a closer match to TRBJ2-7, so the J assignment may be wrong. CDR3 length equals 12 residues. The germline V gene encodes CDR1 LNHDA and CDR2 SQIVND (reference sequence). The DNA for the CDR3 is TGTGCCAGTAGTATAGGCCGGGATACGCAGTACTTC. Its translation: CASSIGRDTQYF.

There are a few counts of this clonotype. The chain joins TRBV20-1 to TRBJ2-7, with TRBD2 matching 15 bases. The CDR3 is made up of 17 amino acids. Germline V gene sequence: CDR1 DFQATT, CDR2 SNEGSKA (reference sequence). Trimming cost V 2 bases and J 5 bases; bases outside gene matches: 10. The CDR3 is CSARPSTGTSGRNEQYF. CDR3 sequence (DNA): TGCAGTGCTAGACCCTCCACCGGGACTAGCGGGAGGAACGAGCAGTACTTC.

V and J are TRBV6-1 and TRBJ2-7; 8 bases align to TRBD1. Germline values: CDR1 MNHNS, CDR2 SASEGT. This CDR3 contains 15 residues. V trimming: 6 bases; J trimming: 4 bases; junction bases outside the gene matches: 11. The CDR3 coding sequence is TGTGCCAGCAGGGAGTACAGGGGGGCCCTTTACGAGCAGTACTTC. Protein product: CASREYRGALYEQYF.

The rearrangement links TRBV3-1 to TRBJ2-3; no reliable D call. Trimming pared 1 base from V and 4 bases from J, leaving 27 bases between. The CDR3 spans 20 residues. Germline V gives CDR1 LGHDT, CDR2 YNNKEL (reference sequence). The CDR3 loop is CASSQAAIGGPLFTADTQYF. In DNA, the CDR3 is TGTGCCAGCAGCCAAGCGGCGATTGGTGGACCGCTCTTTACAGCAGATACGCAGTATTTT.

With respect to this clonotype: One end of the junction is discordant with germline, which a read error may explain. The V and J genes are TRBV5-1 and TRBJ2-1; 7 bases are shared with TRBD2. Germline loops: CDR1 SGHRS, CDR2 YFSETQ. CDR3 length: 15 residues. In DNA, the CDR3 is TGCGCCAGCAGCTTGGGCGGGAGTCTAATCGATGAGCAGTTCTTT. This codes for CASSLGGSLIDEQFF.

The chain has TRBV13 and TRBJ2-4; 12 bases line up with TRBD2. The J call may be faulty, since TRBJ2-7 better matches the DNA end. This CDR3 has 17 residues. The germline CDR1 and CDR2 sequences are PRHDT and FYEKMQ (reference sequence). In nucleotides, the CDR3 is TGTGCCAACAGTTTATCTCTGGGACTAGCGGGCTCCTACGAGCAGTACTTC. This sequence encodes CANSLSLGLAGSYEQYF.

This clonotype came up a few times. J is TRBJ1-1 and V is TRBV6-5; D possibly corresponds to TRBD1 (6 bases). Germline assignment: CDR1 MNHEY and CDR2 SVGAGI. Trimming left V 4 bases short and J 8 bases short, with 11 bases between. The CDR3 runs 12 residues. CDR3 sequence (DNA): TGTGCCAGCAGTTGGGGGGCATCCGAAGCTTTCTTT. It encodes CASSWGASEAFF.

V gene TRBV27 combines with J gene TRBJ1-6; D ambiguous. With 8 bases removed from V and 13 bases from J, the gap between germline ends came to 18 bases. This CDR3 spans 13 amino acids. Germline values: CDR1 MNHEY, CDR2 SMNVEV (reference sequence). The CDR3 nucleotides are TGTGCCAGCCGGACTGAAGGGTTAACGCCCCTCCACTTT. Encoded protein: CASRTEGLTPLHF.

This clonotype was recorded a few times. The chain has TRBV20-1 and TRBJ2-1; 10 bases match TRBD1. The CDR3 totals 15 residues. V shed 6 bases and J 9 bases; nucleotides not matched to a gene: 14. Germline assignment: CDR1 DFQATT and CDR2 SNEGSKA (reference sequence). The CDR3: CSAPRWDRGLGEQFF. The CDR3 nucleotides are TGCAGTGCCCCCCGGTGGGACAGGGGCTTGGGTGAGCAGTTCTTC.

The chain couples TRBV18 to TRBJ2-7; no clear D gene. Trimming shortened V by 2 bases and J by 2 bases, and 10 bases separated the two germline ends. CDR3 length equals 14 residues. The germline gives CDR1 KGHSH, CDR2 LQKENI. This chain's CDR3 is CASSPSVNTYEQYF. As DNA, the CDR3 is TGTGCCAGCTCACCATCGGTAAACACCTACGAGCAGTACTTC.

In its sample, this clonotype was seen a few times. V gene TRBV5-1 combines with J gene TRBJ2-1, with 8 bases fitting TRBD2. The V gene's germline CDR1 is SGHRS and CDR2 YFSETQ. Losses at the gene ends were 1 base for V and 6 bases for J; bases not matched to a gene: 12. The CDR3 consists of 17 residues. Written as DNA, the CDR3 is TGCGCCAGCAGCTTGTTCCTAGCGGGTCAACCGGGCAATGAGCAGTTCTTC. This translates into CASSLFLAGQPGNEQFF.

This clonotype was counted once. The chain is built from TRBV5-1 and TRBJ2-5, with 9 nucleotides matching TRBD1. J gave up 2 bases and V 4 bases, and 6 bases lay outside the gene matches. The CDR3 contains 15 residues. The germline V gene encodes CDR1 SGHRS and CDR2 YFSETQ. In nucleotides, the CDR3 is TGCGCCAGCAGCATAACAGGGGGCGGGCAAGAGACCCAGTACTTC. It yields the protein CASSITGGGQETQYF.

As regards this clonotype: The junction differs from germline at one of its ends, possibly a read error. The CDR3 bases are TGTGCCAGCAGTTTTCGGGGGCAACTCGGCAAGCAGCCCCAGCATTTT. This encodes CASSFRGQLGKQPQHF. V gene TRBV28 combines with J gene TRBJ1-5; weak D call: TRBD1 (6 bases). This CDR3 comprises 16 residues. Germline V gene sequence: CDR1 MDHEN, CDR2 SYDVKM.

The V gene is TRBV20-1, the J gene TRBJ2-1; 9 nucleotides match TRBD2. The germline gives CDR1 DFQATT, CDR2 SNEGSKA (reference sequence). V shed 2 bases, J shed 3 bases, and the junction held 8 bases outside the gene matches. CDR3 length: 16 residues. The CDR3 sequence is CSARTQGAGGYNEQFF. The CDR3 DNA reads as TGCAGTGCTAGAACCCAAGGAGCGGGAGGCTACAATGAGCAGTTCTTC.

This chain connects TRBV4-2 to TRBJ1-1; unclear D gene. The CDR3 is 13 residues long. Germline CDR1 reads LGHNA; CDR2 reads YNFKEQ. With 3 bases removed from V and 7 bases from J, the gap between germline ends came to 12 bases. CDR3 in DNA: TGTGCCAGCAGCCAGGCATTCGCGGGTGAAGCTTTCTTT. It codes for CASSQAFAGEAFF.

A word on this clonotype: It may be a read error: a sequence one base away is much more abundant. This chain joins TRBV12-3 or TRBV12-4 and TRBJ2-3; TRBD1 aligns across 9 bases. The CDR3 extends over 16 amino acids. In DNA, the CDR3 is TGTGCCAGCAGTCCTGCAAGGACAGGGGAGGCAGATGCGCAGTATTTT. Encoded protein: CASSPARTGEADAQYF.

The rearrangement joins TRBV29-1 to TRBJ1-1, with 7 bases that match TRBD1. The CDR3 is 15 residues long. The junction had 9 bases not matched to a gene; V was cut back by 4 bases and J by 1 base. Germline V CDR1 and CDR2: SQVTM, ANQGSEA. The chain's CDR3 is CSVVEGAGKNTEAFF. As DNA, the CDR3 is TGCAGCGTTGTAGAGGGGGCAGGGAAGAACACTGAAGCTTTCTTT. The variable domain in full, completed from reference TRBV29-1 and TRBJ1-1, reads SAVISQKPSRDICQRGTSLTIQCQVDSQVTMMFWYRQQPGQSLTLIATANQGSEATYESGFVIDKFPISRPNLTFSTLTVSNMSPEDSSIYLCSVVEGAGKNTEAFFGQGTRLTVV.

This chain uses TRBV20-1 with TRBJ1-5; tentatively, D is TRBD1 (5 bases). CDR3 length equals 17 residues. Trimming removed 0 bases from V and 2 bases from J, with 17 bases in between. Germline lookup yields CDR1 DFQATT and CDR2 SNEGSKA (reference sequence). The CDR3 loop is CSARDRRGARGNQPQHF. The CDR3, as DNA: TGCAGTGCTAGAGACCGCCGCGGGGCGCGGGGCAATCAGCCCCAGCATTTT.

The V call is TRBV10-3, the J call TRBJ1-4; D gene uncertain. CDR3 length: 13 residues. Germline values: CDR1 ENHRY, CDR2 SYGVKD. Deletions cut 11 bases from V and 0 bases from J, with 10 bases between. The CDR3 spells CAAALATNEKLFF. The CDR3 DNA sequence: TGTGCCGCCGCACTTGCAACTAATGAAAAACTGTTTTTT.

A remark on this clonotype: A read error may produce the germline difference seen at one junction end. V and J are TRBV5-1 and TRBJ2-1, with a possible D match to TRBD2 (5 bases). CDR1 and CDR2 from the germline V gene are SGHRS and YFSETQ. This CDR3 has 15 residues. CDR3 sequence: CASSLASGPYSEQFF. The CDR3, as DNA: TGCGCCAGCAGCTTGGCCAGCGGCCCCTACAGTGAGCAGTTCTTC.

The J gene is TRBJ2-1, the V gene TRBV5-1; D is tentatively TRBD1 or TRBD2 (5 bases each). Germline loops: CDR1 SGHRS, CDR2 YFSETQ. Trimming removed 3 bases from V and 7 bases from J, with 14 bases in between. The CDR3 runs to 14 residues. CDR3 nucleotide sequence: TGCGCCAGCAGCTGGGCTGGGGGAACGAATGAGCAGTTCTTC. Translated: CASSWAGGTNEQFF.

This chain links TRBV6-1 with TRBJ2-5; the match to TRBD2 covers 8 bases. V shed 3 bases and J 6 bases; nucleotides not matched to a gene: 9. There are 15 residues in the CDR3. CDR1 and CDR2 (germline): MNHNS, SASEGT. CDR3: CASSEVAGGVQTQYF. The CDR3 bases are TGTGCCAGCAGTGAGGTGGCGGGAGGCGTGCAGACCCAGTACTTC.

The table lists this clonotype with a few counts. This chain uses TRBV7-2 with TRBJ2-7; TRBD2 agrees at 10 bases. Germline V gene data show CDR1 as SGHTA and CDR2 as FQGNSA. This CDR3 has 14 amino acids. V shed 1 base, J shed 5 bases, and the junction held 2 bases outside the gene matches. The CDR3 nucleotides are TGTGCCAGCAGCTTAGAGCTAGCGGGAGACGAGCAGTACTTC. Translating gives CASSLELAGDEQYF.

This clonotype has a handful of counts. The V call is TRBV11-2, the J call TRBJ2-5; 14 bases agree with TRBD2. Germline V gene lookup returns CDR1 SGHAT and CDR2 FQNNGV. The CDR3 is 20 amino acids. V shed 5 bases, J shed 5 bases, and the junction held 19 bases outside the gene matches. The CDR3 nucleotides are TGTGCCAGCAGCCAATACTTTTCGACTAGCGGGAGGGCCGGGGTGGAGACCCAGTACTTC. The encoded protein is CASSQYFSTSGRAGVETQYF.